This section outlines one T cell receptor beta chain sequence together with its context. Produced via immunoSEQ multiplex PCR; TCRdb's table is partial and in-frame only. There are approximately 150,000 clones in the sample; about 85% occur only once, and roughly 6.2% lies in the top ten. The data are from a study of blood T cell repertoires in COVID-19. For the study at large: PBMCs, B-cell-depleted T cells, or T cells were the source of the cDNA or gDNA that made up the material.

The V segment lost 6 bases and the J segment 10 bases; nucleotides outside the gene matches: 13. CDR1 is SGDLS and CDR2 is YYNGEE in the germline V gene. This CDR3 is built from 16 residues. The chain links TRBV9 to TRBJ2-1, with TRBD2 identical over 13 bases. Sequenced: PBMCs or T cells enriched from blood (not recorded which). The source of this sequence is a woman between 35 and 50 years old who had recovered from COVID-19. The CDR3 region is CASTRTSGGREGEQFF. CDR3 sequence (DNA): TGTGCCAGCACACGGACTAGCGGGGGCCGGGAGGGAGAGCAGTTCTTC.